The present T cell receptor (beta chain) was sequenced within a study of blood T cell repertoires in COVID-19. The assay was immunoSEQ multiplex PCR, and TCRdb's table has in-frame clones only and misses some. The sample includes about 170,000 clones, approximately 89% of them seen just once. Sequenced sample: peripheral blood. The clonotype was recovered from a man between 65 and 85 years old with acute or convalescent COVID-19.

The CDR3 coding sequence is TGCGCCAGCAGCCAAGATACTAGCGCTATGGTGGGGGAGCAGTTCTTC. As protein: CASSQDTSAMVGEQFF. The chain is built from TRBV4-1 and TRBJ2-1, with TRBD2 matching 7 bases. V lost 0 bases, J lost 10 bases, and 12 bases stayed unmatched. CDR1 and CDR2 (germline): MGHRA, YSYEKL. The CDR3 spans 16 residues.